This entry lists 25 T cell receptor beta chains sequenced from one sample in a study of technical replicates of blood from several donors. Produced via immunoSEQ multiplex PCR; TCRdb's table is partial and in-frame only. The sample lists approximately 84,000 clones, about 98% seen once, with 0.15% in the top ten. Sequences were obtained from T cells isolated from PBMCs. The source is a human donor in good health.

The chain carries TRBV18 and TRBJ1-1; no clear D gene. There are 14 residues in the CDR3. Germline CDR1 reads KGHSH; CDR2 reads LQKENI. Deletions cut 2 bases from V and 1 base from J, with 8 bases between. In DNA, the CDR3 is TGTGCCAGCTCACCAGCTCGAGAGAACACTGAAGCTTTCTTT. This codes for CASSPARENTEAFF.

The gene calls are TRBV6-1 and TRBJ2-3; 8 nucleotides line up with TRBD1. After removal of 9 bases from V and 2 bases from J, the junction contained 7 bases not matched to a gene. Germline CDR1 reads MNHNS; CDR2 reads SASEGT. The CDR3 is 14 residues long. In nucleotides, the CDR3 is TGTGCCAGTTCGACGGGACAGGACACAGATACGCAGTATTTT. Amino acids: CASSTGQDTDTQYF.

The chain uses TRBV10-2 and TRBJ1-2; 7 nucleotides match TRBD1. Germline V lookup: CDR1 WSHSY, CDR2 SAAADI. CDR3 length: 15 residues. Trimming at V came to 4 bases and at J to 0 bases, leaving 5 bases not matched to a gene. In DNA form, the CDR3 reads TGCGCCAGCAGTGTTTACAGGGGAGCTAACTATGGCTACACCTTC. This codes for CASSVYRGANYGYTF.

J is TRBJ1-1 and V is TRBV19; D is possibly TRBD1 (6 bases). Germline CDR1 LNHDA, CDR2 SQIVND (reference sequence). V lost 3 bases and J lost 0, with 8 bases in between. CDR3 size: 14 residues. Here the CDR3 reads CASSIRGLNTEAFF. Here the CDR3 DNA reads TGTGCCAGTAGTATCAGGGGCCTGAACACTGAAGCTTTCTTT. Drawing the rest from reference TRBV19 and TRBJ1-1, the complete variable domain is DGGITQSPKYLFRKEGQNVTLSCEQNLNHDAMYWYRQDPGQGLRLIYYSQIVNDFQKGDIAEGYSVSREKKESFPLTVTSAQKNPTAFYLCASSIRGLNTEAFFGQGTRLTVV.

The rearrangement uses TRBV20-1 and TRBJ1-2; D gene uncertain. Trimming took off 6 bases at V and 4 bases at J, with 9 bases between the two ends. The CDR3 is 11 residues long. CDR1 is DFQATT and CDR2 is SNEGSKA in the germline V gene (reference sequence). Here the CDR3 DNA reads TGCAGTGCCGACAACCTCTATGGCTACACCTTC. It is translated as CSADNLYGYTF.

This clone was detected only once. The rearrangement uses TRBV4-2 and TRBJ1-5; D is undetermined. Trimming left V 0 bases short and J 3 bases short, with 9 bases between. The CDR3 has 15 amino acids. Germline CDR1 is LGHNA and CDR2 is YNFKEQ. Here the CDR3 reads CASSQEGEPNQPQHF. In DNA form, the CDR3 reads TGTGCCAGCAGCCAAGAGGGAGAGCCCAATCAGCCCCAGCATTTT.

This chain links TRBV4-1 with TRBJ1-4; 8 positions agree with TRBD1. The CDR3 runs 16 residues. The germline V gene has CDR1 MGHRA and CDR2 YSYEKL. J lost 7 bases, V lost 3 bases, and 10 bases had no gene match. The CDR3 loop reads CASSQPTGARREKLFF. Written as DNA, the CDR3 is TGCGCCAGCAGCCAGCCGACAGGGGCGCGGCGTGAAAAACTGTTTTTT.

This chain uses TRBV4-1 with TRBJ2-5; a possible D gene is TRBD2 (7 bases). This CDR3 comprises 16 residues. The ends were cut back, 3 bases at V and 1 base at J, with 15 bases in the middle. Germline-derived CDR1 and CDR2 are MGHRA and YSYEKL. CDR3: CASSQIGRGIQETQYF. CDR3 nucleotide sequence: TGCGCCAGCAGCCAGATTGGGAGGGGGATCCAAGAGACCCAGTACTTC.

V gene TRBV2 combines with J gene TRBJ1-2, with 9 bases lining up with TRBD1. The CDR3 loop spans 14 amino acids. V lost 5 bases, J lost 2 bases, and 3 bases stayed unmatched. Germline values: CDR1 SNHLY, CDR2 FYNNEI. The DNA of the CDR3 is TGTGCCAGCAGTAGGACAGGGGTGAACTATGGCTACACCTTC. This codes for CASSRTGVNYGYTF.

This chain joins TRBV11-2 and TRBJ1-1, with TRBD1 matching over 8 bases. V shed 5 bases and J 5 bases; nucleotides not matched to a gene: 13. The CDR3 length is 16 residues. Germline V gene data show CDR1 as SGHAT and CDR2 as FQNNGV. CDR3 region: CASSPHPRQGWTEAFF. The CDR3 DNA follows: TGTGCCAGCAGCCCCCACCCCAGACAGGGGTGGACTGAAGCTTTCTTT.

This chain connects TRBV18 to TRBJ2-1; 10 bases agree with TRBD2. This CDR3 contains 16 residues. From germline, CDR1 is KGHSH and CDR2 LQKENI. Trimming at V came to 0 bases and at J to 7 bases, leaving 6 bases not matched to a gene. CDR3 sequence: CASSPPGSGGANEQFF. CDR3 nucleotide sequence: TGTGCCAGCTCACCACCTGGAAGCGGGGGGGCTAATGAGCAGTTCTTC. The full variable domain, with the rest looked up from reference TRBV18 and TRBJ2-1, is NAGVMQNPRHLVRRRGQEARLRCSPMKGHSHVYWYRQLPEEGLKFMVYLQKENIIDESGMPKERFSAEFPKEGPSILRIQQVVRGDSAAYFCASSPPGSGGANEQFFGPGTRLTVL.

This sequence joins TRBV5-5 and TRBJ2-5; 12 nucleotides match TRBD1. The CDR3 totals 16 residues. The germline V gene has CDR1 SGHKS and CDR2 YYEKEE (reference sequence). The V and J ends lost 3 bases and 5 bases, in that order; junction bases with no gene match: 8. For the CDR3, the DNA is TGTGCCAGCAGCTGGGCCGGGACAGGGGGCATCGAGACCCAGTACTTC. This gives the protein CASSWAGTGGIETQYF.

The chain's CDR3 is CAISYDRVTSGNTIYF. CDR3 bases: TGTGCCATCAGTTACGACAGGGTAACTTCTGGAAACACCATATATTTT. The rearrangement joins TRBV10-3 to TRBJ1-3, with TRBD1 matching over 7 bases. V shed 5 bases, J shed 1 base, and the junction held 8 bases outside the gene matches. The CDR3 sequence is 16 residues long. Germline CDR1 is ENHRY and CDR2 is SYGVKD.

The chain combines TRBV5-1 with TRBJ2-7; 11 bases line up with TRBD1. The junction had 1 base not matched to a gene; V was cut back by 0 bases and J by 5 bases. The V gene's germline CDR1 is SGHRS and CDR2 YFSETQ. This CDR3 is 14 amino acids long. In DNA form, the CDR3 reads TGCGCCAGCAGCTTGGGGACAGGGGGCCACGAGCAGTACTTC. It translates to CASSLGTGGHEQYF.

V usage is TRBV25-1 and J usage is TRBJ1-1; tentative D call: TRBD1 (5 bases). The CDR3 sequence is 11 residues long. V was shortened by 8 bases and J by 6 bases, with 10 bases between the two germline ends. Germline assignment: CDR1 MGHDK and CDR2 SYGVNS. CDR3 bases: TGTGCCAGCCGATGGGGGGCTGAAGCTTTCTTT. Encoded protein: CASRWGAEAFF.

The CDR3: CASSPQGQGSNQPQHF. Written as DNA, the CDR3 is TGTGCCAGCTCACCACAAGGGCAGGGTAGCAATCAGCCCCAGCATTTT. The rearrangement links TRBV18 to TRBJ1-5; TRBD1 might be the D (5 bases). V was cut by 1 base and J by 0 bases, with 10 bases left in between. This CDR3 is 16 amino acids long. Germline assignment: CDR1 KGHSH and CDR2 LQKENI. The entire variable domain, with the rest obtained from reference TRBV18 and TRBJ1-5, is as follows: NAGVMQNPRHLVRRRGQEARLRCSPMKGHSHVYWYRQLPEEGLKFMVYLQKENIIDESGMPKERFSAEFPKEGPSILRIQQVVRGDSAAYFCASSPQGQGSNQPQHFGDGTRLSIL.

The chain carries TRBV5-1 and TRBJ2-7, with 10 bases identical to TRBD1. The trim removed 5 bases at V and 5 bases at J, leaving 7 bases unmatched. The CDR3 consists of 14 residues. Germline-derived CDR1 and CDR2 are SGHRS and YFSETQ. CDR3: CASSPGTGVNEQYF. The CDR3 nucleotides are TGCGCCAGCAGTCCCGGGACAGGGGTTAACGAGCAGTACTTC.

This sequence joins TRBV6-5 and TRBJ1-5; the match to TRBD1 covers 12 bases. The CDR3 is 15 residues long. Germline V lookup: CDR1 MNHEY, CDR2 SVGAGI. V was clipped by 7 bases and J by 4 bases; unmatched bases: 5. The CDR3 region is CASKGQGAGNQPQHF. CDR3 nucleotides: TGTGCCAGCAAGGGACAGGGGGCGGGAAATCAGCCCCAGCATTTT.

CDR3 in DNA: TGTGCCAGCAGCCCAAAAGGACTAGCAGAGGACGAGCAGTACTTC. The encoded protein is CASSPKGLAEDEQYF. The rearrangement uses TRBV7-9 and TRBJ2-7; 8 positions match TRBD2. Germline-derived CDR1 and CDR2 are SEHNR and FQNEAQ (reference sequence). Trimming removed 5 bases from V and 5 bases from J; junction bases left unmatched: 11. The CDR3 length is 15 residues.

The chain is built from TRBV6-5 and TRBJ2-7; D not resolved. Germline V gene data show CDR1 as MNHEY and CDR2 as SVGAGI. The ends were cut back, 5 bases at V and 3 bases at J, with 14 bases in the middle. The CDR3 is 14 amino acids. The CDR3 region has the DNA TGTGCCAGCAGTAGCATCTTCCAGGTCTACGAGCAGTACTTC. Its protein product is CASSSIFQVYEQYF.

The V call is TRBV29-1, the J call TRBJ2-1, with 8 nucleotides matching TRBD1. Germline CDR1 SQVTM, CDR2 ANQGSEA. The CDR3 runs 14 residues. Germline trimming cut 6 bases from V and 5 bases from J; bases unmatched to any gene: 9. CDR3 sequence (DNA): TGCAGCGTGGCCCCACAGGGGGTCGACAATGAGCAGTTCTTC. It specifies CSVAPQGVDNEQFF.

The CDR3 bases are TGTGCCAGCAGTTACAGGGCCCTCCAAGAGACCCAGTACTTC. It specifies CASSYRALQETQYF. The chain uses TRBV27 and TRBJ2-5; D is possibly TRBD1 (6 bases). Germline loops: CDR1 MNHEY, CDR2 SMNVEV (reference sequence). The CDR3 is 14 residues long. The V end was cut by 4 bases, the J end by 1 base, with 10 bases between.

The chain has TRBV7-8 and TRBJ1-2, with a possible D match to TRBD1 (5 bases). Trimming took off 2 bases at V and 4 bases at J, with 17 bases between the two ends. The CDR3 sequence is 16 residues long. Germline CDR1 and CDR2: SGHVS and FQNEAQ. The CDR3 nucleotides read TGTGCCAGCAGCTTATTTGGATTAGCGGGGGGCTATGGCTACACCTTC. It is translated as CASSLFGLAGGYGYTF.

The chain employs TRBV14 and TRBJ2-1; 8 nucleotides align to TRBD1. Germline V gene sequence: CDR1 SGHDN, CDR2 FVKESK. The ends lost 1 base at V and 2 bases at J; junction bases unmatched: 10. This CDR3 has 18 residues. The CDR3 region has the DNA TGTGCCAGCAGCCAAGGACGAGGACAGGGAGCCCCCTACAATGAGCAGTTCTTC. Translation: CASSQGRGQGAPYNEQFF. Full variable domain (outside the CDR3, taken from reference TRBV14 and TRBJ2-1): EAGVTQFPSHSVIEKGQTVTLRCDPISGHDNLYWYRRVMGKEIKFLLHFVKESKQDESGMPNNRFLAERTGGTYSTLKVQPAELEDSGVYFCASSQGRGQGAPYNEQFFGPGTRLTVL.

V and J are TRBV6-1 and TRBJ2-7, with a weak D call TRBD1 (6 bases). V lost 0 bases to trimming and J lost 0 bases, with 18 bases between them. The CDR3 loop spans 18 amino acids. Per germline, CDR1 MNHNS and CDR2 SASEGT. CDR3 sequence reads: CASSEAKGFRGLSYEQYF. CDR3 coding DNA: TGTGCCAGCAGTGAAGCGAAAGGTTTCAGGGGCCTCTCCTACGAGCAGTACTTC.